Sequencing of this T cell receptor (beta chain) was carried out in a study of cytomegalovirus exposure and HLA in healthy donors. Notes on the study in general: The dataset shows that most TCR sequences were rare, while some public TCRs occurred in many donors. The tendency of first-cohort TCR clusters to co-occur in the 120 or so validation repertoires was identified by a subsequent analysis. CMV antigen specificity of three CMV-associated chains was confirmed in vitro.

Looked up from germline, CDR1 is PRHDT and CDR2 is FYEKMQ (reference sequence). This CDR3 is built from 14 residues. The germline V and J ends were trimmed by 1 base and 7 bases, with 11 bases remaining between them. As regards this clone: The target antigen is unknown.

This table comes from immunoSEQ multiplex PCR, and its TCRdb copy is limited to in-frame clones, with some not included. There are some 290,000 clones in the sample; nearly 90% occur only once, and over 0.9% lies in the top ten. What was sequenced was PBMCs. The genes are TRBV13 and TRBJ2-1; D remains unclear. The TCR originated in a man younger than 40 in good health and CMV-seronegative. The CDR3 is CASSLENRKNEQFF. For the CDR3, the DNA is TGTGCCAGCAGCTTAGAAAACAGAAAAAATGAGCAGTTCTTC.